The 31 T cell receptor beta chains given below trace back to one sample, sequenced in a study of technical replicates of blood from several donors (dated by TCRdb to about 2017). Library method: the immunoSEQ multiplex PCR assay. This immuneACCESS table, as held by TCRdb, lists in-frame sequences with V and J called but not all clones. Of the missing ones, under half trace to an unresolved V gene in checked studies; the others have no known cause. The sample records 45,000 to 65,000 clones, roughly 92% of which are singletons. The ten largest clones capture around 0.21% of the sample. Material: T cells isolated from PBMCs. Source of these receptors: a human donor in good health.

J is TRBJ2-1 and V is TRBV9; D is perhaps TRBD2 (6 bases). V was cut by 4 bases and J by 10 bases, with 15 bases left in between. The CDR3 sequence is 13 residues long. Germline V CDR1 and CDR2: SGDLS, YYNGEE. CDR3 sequence (DNA): TGTGCCAGCAGCCCCCGACTAGATTTAGAGCAGTTCTTC. It translates to CASSPRLDLEQFF.

The gene calls are TRBV10-3 and TRBJ2-1, with D tentatively TRBD2 (6 bases). CDR1 is ENHRY, CDR2 SYGVKD, per germline. Between the trimmed V and J ends, which lost 4 bases and 15 bases, there was a span of 13 bases. The CDR3 totals 11 residues. In DNA, the CDR3 is TGTGCCATCAGTGGGAGGGACTCCCTGTTCTTC. Translation gives CAISGRDSLFF.

In this sample, this clone turned up once. The chain is built from TRBV7-9 and TRBJ1-2, with D hard to call. The length of the CDR3 is 13 residues. From germline, CDR1 is SEHNR and CDR2 FQNEAQ (reference sequence). The germline V and J ends were trimmed by 5 bases and 10 bases, with 17 bases remaining between them. The CDR3 sequence: CASSDFSPASYTF. CDR3 coding DNA: TGTGCCAGCAGCGACTTTTCGCCGGCCTCCTACACCTTC.

The J gene is TRBJ1-1, the V gene TRBV5-1; D is possibly TRBD1 (6 bases). This CDR3 comprises 16 residues. Trimming took 3 bases from V and 4 from J, leaving 19 bases between them. Germline lookup yields CDR1 SGHRS and CDR2 YFSETQ. The chain's CDR3 is CASSSWTEAMGTEAFF. CDR3 DNA sequence: TGCGCCAGCAGCTCGTGGACAGAGGCAATGGGCACTGAAGCTTTCTTT.

The rearrangement links TRBV14 to TRBJ2-1, with a tentative D call TRBD2 (6 bases). Per the germline V gene, CDR1 is SGHDN and CDR2 is FVKESK. The CDR3 runs to 17 residues. V was cut by 3 bases and J by 5 bases, with 20 bases left in between. The CDR3 here is CASSHLFRGTVHNEQFF. The CDR3 DNA reads as TGTGCCAGCAGCCACCTTTTTCGGGGGACCGTTCACAATGAGCAGTTCTTC. The entire variable domain, with the rest obtained from reference TRBV14 and TRBJ2-1, is as follows: EAGVTQFPSHSVIEKGQTVTLRCDPISGHDNLYWYRRVMGKEIKFLLHFVKESKQDESGMPNNRFLAERTGGTYSTLKVQPAELEDSGVYFCASSHLFRGTVHNEQFFGPGTRLTVL.

The V gene is TRBV10-1, the J gene TRBJ1-1; a weak D match, TRBD1 (5 bases). The CDR3 loop spans 12 amino acids. Germline values: CDR1 WNHNN, CDR2 SYGVQD (reference sequence). V was clipped by 6 bases and J by 4 bases, with 9 bases between them. CDR3 in DNA: TGCGCCAGCAGCAAGGGGCTCACTGAAGCTTTCTTT. Protein product: CASSKGLTEAFF.

The chain is built from TRBV7-9 and TRBJ2-2, with 8 bases aligning to TRBD1. Per germline, CDR1 SEHNR and CDR2 FQNEAQ (reference sequence). The CDR3 has 16 residues. V lost 8 bases to trimming and J lost 8 bases; unmatched junction nucleotides: 16. The CDR3 coding sequence is TGTGCCAGCCGACTGATGCGGCAGGGGGCCGGGGGGGAGCTGTTTTTT. This codes for CASRLMRQGAGGELFF.

This sequence joins TRBV29-1 and TRBJ2-1, with 9 bases aligning to TRBD2. V shed 2 bases, J shed 3 bases, and the junction held 5 bases outside the gene matches. The germline CDR1 and CDR2 sequences are SQVTM and ANQGSEA. CDR3 size: 15 residues. Here the CDR3 DNA reads TGCAGCGTTGAAAAAGCGGGAGGATTCTACAATGAGCAGTTCTTC. Encoded protein: CSVEKAGGFYNEQFF.

This rearrangement joins TRBV10-1 to TRBJ2-5; no clear D. The CDR3 totals 13 residues. Trimming stripped 3 bases from V and 6 bases from J, with 11 bases between. Germline V gives CDR1 WNHNN, CDR2 SYGVQD (reference sequence). This CDR3 reads CASSEEVWKTQYF. CDR3 nucleotide sequence: TGCGCCAGCAGTGAAGAGGTGTGGAAGACCCAGTACTTC.

This chain joins TRBV5-1 and TRBJ2-5, with 8 positions matching TRBD2. This CDR3 has 16 amino acids. Germline V CDR1 and CDR2: SGHRS, YFSETQ. The V and J ends lost 0 bases and 4 bases, in that order; junction bases with no gene match: 8. CDR3: CASSLESGGYRETQYF. For the CDR3, the DNA is TGCGCCAGCAGCTTGGAGTCGGGAGGGTACCGAGAGACCCAGTACTTC.

The rearrangement uses TRBV7-9 and TRBJ2-5, with 9 nucleotides matching TRBD2. Looked up from germline, CDR1 is SEHNR and CDR2 is FQNEAQ (reference sequence). The CDR3 consists of 19 residues. V shed 1 base, J shed 1 base, and the junction held 13 bases outside the gene matches. The CDR3 DNA reads TGTGCCAGCAGCTTAGGTTCGAGCGGGGGGCCCCCCTTCCAAGAGACCCAGTACTTC. This gives the protein CASSLGSSGGPPFQETQYF.

This sequence joins TRBV10-1 and TRBJ1-1; no definite D call. Trimming cost V 3 bases and J 4 bases, with 3 bases left between them. This CDR3 comprises 11 residues. CDR1 is WNHNN and CDR2 is SYGVQD in the germline V gene (reference sequence). The CDR3 loop is CASSDSTEAFF. DNA for the CDR3: TGCGCCAGCAGTGACAGCACTGAAGCTTTCTTT.

This clone was counted once. The chain has TRBV10-3 and TRBJ1-1; 7 bases are shared with TRBD1. This CDR3 comprises 14 residues. The V gene end was trimmed by 9 bases and the J gene end by 0 bases; junction bases not matched to a gene: 7. The V gene's germline CDR1 is ENHRY and CDR2 SYGVKD. The CDR3: CAIRDSQMNTEAFF. The CDR3 nucleotides read TGTGCCATACGGGACAGTCAAATGAACACTGAAGCTTTCTTT.

This chain uses TRBV6-5 with TRBJ2-7; 12 positions agree with TRBD2. Germline V gene lookup returns CDR1 MNHEY and CDR2 SVGAGI. J was trimmed by 9 bases and V by 2 bases; bases with no gene match: 11. This CDR3 contains 16 residues. The CDR3 is CASSYGPATSGGRQYF. CDR3 DNA sequence: TGTGCCAGCAGTTACGGTCCCGCGACTAGCGGGGGTCGGCAGTACTTC.

The V call is TRBV6-5, the J call TRBJ1-1; tentative D call: TRBD1 (5 bases). In germline, CDR1 is MNHEY, CDR2 SVGAGI. This CDR3 comprises 14 residues. Between the trimmed V and J ends, which lost 4 bases and 5 bases, there was a span of 14 bases. CDR3 residues: CASSSRGETTEAFF. The DNA of the CDR3 is TGTGCCAGCAGTTCCCGGGGGGAGACAACTGAAGCTTTCTTT.

This clone was seen more than once but under ten times. The chain combines TRBV19 with TRBJ1-1; 11 bases match TRBD1. The germline gives CDR1 LNHDA, CDR2 SQIVND (reference sequence). This CDR3 is 14 amino acids long. The trim removed 8 bases at V and 5 bases at J, leaving 7 bases unmatched. The CDR3 DNA reads as TGTGCCAGTTTTAGGGACAGGGGGTCTACTGAAGCTTTCTTT. Translating gives CASFRDRGSTEAFF.

This chain joins TRBV15 and TRBJ2-3; 11 bases fit TRBD1. V shed 5 bases, J shed 3 bases, and the junction held 7 bases outside the gene matches. From germline, CDR1 is LNHNV and CDR2 YYDKDF (reference sequence). The CDR3 is made up of 16 amino acids. The CDR3 loop is CATSVRTGGWTDTQYF. DNA of the CDR3: TGTGCCACCAGCGTCCGGACAGGGGGCTGGACAGATACGCAGTATTTT.

The gene calls are TRBV5-6 and TRBJ1-5; D gene ambiguous. Germline V gene lookup returns CDR1 SGHDT and CDR2 YYEEEE. This CDR3 has 13 residues. Trimming took 0 bases from V and 5 from J, leaving 6 bases between them. The CDR3: CASSLGRDQPQHF. CDR3 nucleotides: TGTGCCAGCAGCTTGGGGAGGGATCAGCCCCAGCATTTT. The full variable domain, rest sourced from reference TRBV5-6 and TRBJ1-5, is DAGVTQSPTHLIKTRGQQVTLRCSPKSGHDTVSWYQQALGQGPQFIFQYYEEEERQRGNFPDRFSGHQFPNYSSELNVNALLLGDSALYLCASSLGRDQPQHFGDGTRLSIL.

The rearrangement links TRBV14 to TRBJ2-7; TRBD1 might be the D (5 bases). Germline values: CDR1 SGHDN, CDR2 FVKESK. The ends were cut back, 4 bases at V and 12 bases at J, with 19 bases in the middle. The CDR3 runs 13 residues. The CDR3 loop reads CASSLSPRQLSYF. The CDR3 nucleotides are TGTGCCAGCAGCCTCTCTCCAAGACAGCTCTCGTACTTC.

V and J are TRBV5-1 and TRBJ2-1, with no clear D. The germline gives CDR1 SGHRS, CDR2 YFSETQ. V was shortened by 7 bases and J by 0 bases, with 17 bases between the two germline ends. The CDR3 runs to 16 residues. The CDR3 DNA reads as TGCGCCAGCCATAGGAGCGATTATAGCTCCTACAATGAGCAGTTCTTC. This translates into CASHRSDYSSYNEQFF.

V usage is TRBV13 and J usage is TRBJ2-3, with TRBD2 identical over 9 bases. The CDR3 sequence is 13 residues long. Per the germline V gene, CDR1 is PRHDT and CDR2 is FYEKMQ (reference sequence). J lost 14 bases, V lost 2 bases, and 8 bases had no gene match. CDR3 protein: CASSLSGRPPRYF. In DNA form, the CDR3 reads TGTGCCAGCAGCTTAAGCGGGAGGCCTCCACGGTATTTT. The full variable domain, with the rest looked up from reference TRBV13 and TRBJ2-3, is AAGVIQSPRHLIKEKRETATLKCYPIPRHDTVYWYQQGPGQDPQFLISFYEKMQSDKGSIPDRFSAQQFSDYHSELNMSSLELGDSALYFCASSLSGRPPRYFGPGTRLTVL.

The chain has TRBV5-5 and TRBJ2-7, with unresolved D. In germline, CDR1 is SGHKS, CDR2 YYEKEE (reference sequence). The V end lost 4 bases, the J end lost 1 base, and 12 bases lay between the germline ends. The CDR3 loop spans 14 amino acids. For the CDR3, the DNA is TGTGCCAGCAGCGCCGGCGGAAGATCCTACGAGCAGTACTTC. It codes for CASSAGGRSYEQYF.

CDR3 coding DNA: TGCGCCAGCAGCCCCTTAGGAGGAGGGCACTCCTACGAGCAGTACTTC. Amino acids: CASSPLGGGHSYEQYF. J is TRBJ2-7 and V is TRBV5-1; possibly TRBD2 for D (6 bases). Germline CDR1 SGHRS, CDR2 YFSETQ. This CDR3 has 16 amino acids. V was cut by 4 bases and J by 0 bases, with 17 bases left in between.

The rearrangement uses TRBV14 and TRBJ2-2; possible D gene TRBD2, 5 bases. Trimming took 2 bases from V and 1 from J, leaving 5 bases between them. This CDR3 contains 14 residues. The V gene's germline CDR1 is SGHDN and CDR2 FVKESK. CDR3 sequence (DNA): TGTGCCAGCAGCCAACGGGGGAACACCGGGGAGCTGTTTTTT. It encodes CASSQRGNTGELFF.

The chain has TRBV15 and TRBJ2-7; 10 bases are a match to TRBD2. CDR3 length: 14 amino acids. Germline CDR1 and CDR2: LNHNV and YYDKDF (reference sequence). The V gene end was trimmed by 5 bases and the J gene end by 0 bases; junction bases not matched to a gene: 1. CDR3 amino acids: CATSLAGASYEQYF. The CDR3 DNA reads TGTGCCACCAGCCTAGCGGGAGCCTCCTACGAGCAGTACTTC.

This clone was picked up one time. V gene TRBV28 combines with J gene TRBJ2-3; 9 bases are a match to TRBD2. This CDR3 spans 15 amino acids. Looked up from germline, CDR1 is MDHEN and CDR2 is SYDVKM. V gave up 5 bases and J gave up 0 bases; unmatched junction bases: 3. CDR3 bases: TGTGCCAGCAGTCGACTAGCGGAGAGCACAGATACGCAGTATTTT. Encoded protein: CASSRLAESTDTQYF.

V usage is TRBV5-4 and J usage is TRBJ1-1; possibly TRBD1 for D (5 bases). The V end lost 4 bases, the J end lost 5 bases, and 18 bases lay between the germline ends. The CDR3 is made up of 15 amino acids. In germline, CDR1 is SGHNT, CDR2 YYREEE (reference sequence). CDR3 sequence: CASSPLGGLTTEAFF. DNA for the CDR3: TGTGCCAGCAGCCCTCTGGGGGGACTAACGACTGAAGCTTTCTTT.

The rearrangement links TRBV7-9 to TRBJ1-1; no clear D gene. Germline loops: CDR1 SEHNR, CDR2 FQNEAQ (reference sequence). Trimming shortened V by 3 bases and J by 4 bases, and 9 bases separated the two germline ends. The CDR3 runs to 13 residues. CDR3 in amino acids: CASSFPLSTEAFF. CDR3 DNA: TGTGCCAGCAGCTTCCCCCTGAGCACTGAAGCTTTCTTT.

A single count supports this clone. The rearrangement joins TRBV14 to TRBJ2-1; 10 positions agree with TRBD2. The CDR3 consists of 17 residues. Germline V CDR1 and CDR2: SGHDN, FVKESK. Trimming cost V 0 bases and J 3 bases; bases outside gene matches: 5. In DNA form, the CDR3 reads TGTGCCAGCAGCCAAGATTTCGGACTAGCGGTCTACAATGAGCAGTTCTTC. It translates to CASSQDFGLAVYNEQFF.

The rearrangement links TRBV6-5 to TRBJ1-2, with 8 bases matching TRBD1. V dropped 5 bases and J dropped 3; count of bases not matched to a gene: 8. Per the germline V gene, CDR1 is MNHEY and CDR2 is SVGAGI. CDR3 length: 15 amino acids. The CDR3 protein is CASSPWTGHHYGYTF. The CDR3 coding sequence is TGTGCCAGCAGTCCCTGGACAGGGCATCACTATGGCTACACCTTC.

J is TRBJ2-7 and V is TRBV5-6; 11 nucleotides match TRBD1. Germline V gene lookup returns CDR1 SGHDT and CDR2 YYEEEE. Unmatched junction bases numbered 7, after V lost 4 bases and J lost 7 bases. The CDR3 extends over 14 amino acids. Here the CDR3 DNA reads TGTGCCAGCAGCACGTGGACAGGGGGCTGGGAGCAGTACTTC. Translating it yields CASSTWTGGWEQYF.